A single sample gave rise to the 18 T cell receptor beta chains below, sequenced in a study of cytomegalovirus exposure and HLA in healthy donors. Amplification used 60 Vbeta primers and 13 Jbeta primers. Profiling relied on immunoSEQ multiplex PCR, and the TCRdb table lists in-frame clones only, not all of them. The repertoire holds 80,000 to 130,000 clones, with roughly 88% as singletons. Sequenced input: PBMCs. Receptors were obtained from a woman under 30 in good health and CMV-seronegative.

This chain uses TRBV19 with TRBJ2-7; TRBD1 is a possible D gene (5 bases). V was pared by 4 bases and J by 1 base, with 11 bases between. The germline V gene has CDR1 LNHDA and CDR2 SQIVND (reference sequence). The CDR3 covers 14 residues. The CDR3: CASSKQVTSYEQYF. CDR3 DNA: TGTGCCAGTAGTAAACAGGTTACGTCCTACGAGCAGTACTTC.

The V call is TRBV27, the J call TRBJ1-5, with no clear D. CDR3 length: 13 amino acids. Germline CDR1 reads MNHEY; CDR2 reads SMNVEV (reference sequence). V lost 4 bases and J 6 bases, leaving 10 bases between the germline ends. CDR3 DNA: TGTGCCAGCAGTTCACGGGGAGGTCAGCCCCAGCATTTT. Protein sequence: CASSSRGGQPQHF.

The chain joins TRBV7-2 to TRBJ1-5; a possible D gene is TRBD1 (6 bases). There are 14 residues in the CDR3. CDR1 is SGHTA and CDR2 is FQGNSA in the germline V gene. Trimming cost V 4 bases and J 0 bases, with 7 bases left between them. CDR3 nucleotides: TGTGCCAGCAGCTCACAGGGTAGCAATCAGCCCCAGCATTTT. This translates into CASSSQGSNQPQHF.

The V and J genes are TRBV19 and TRBJ1-1; no clear D gene. The V end was cut by 8 bases, the J end by 10 bases, with 14 bases between. The CDR3 contains 11 residues. Germline V gene data show CDR1 as LNHDA and CDR2 as SQIVND (reference sequence). CDR3 sequence reads: CASSLSRSAFF. In DNA, the CDR3 is TGTGCCAGTTCTTTGTCCAGATCAGCTTTCTTT.

This clone appeared once. The V gene is TRBV7-9, the J gene TRBJ2-2; TRBD1 aligns across 8 bases. Germline CDR1 is SEHNR and CDR2 is FQNEAQ (reference sequence). This CDR3 is 15 amino acids long. V was clipped by 3 bases and J by 3 bases; unmatched bases: 3. CDR3 coding DNA: TGTGCCAGCAGCTTCGGACAGGGCTACACCGGGGAGCTGTTTTTT. Amino acids: CASSFGQGYTGELFF.

The chain couples TRBV30 to TRBJ1-1; D uncertain. CDR3 size: 15 residues. CDR1 is GTSNPN, CDR2 SVGIG, per germline (reference sequence). V lost 3 bases, J lost 1 base, and 15 bases lay in between. For the CDR3, the DNA is TGTGCCTGGAGCCCAGGAGGATGGGGGAACACTGAAGCTTTCTTT. Amino acid sequence: CAWSPGGWGNTEAFF.

In its sample, this clone was seen a few times. V gene TRBV5-6 combines with J gene TRBJ1-1; the match to TRBD1 covers 8 bases. V lost 4 bases and J lost 4; bases outside the gene matches: 3. Germline lookup yields CDR1 SGHDT and CDR2 YYEEEE. The CDR3 is made up of 13 amino acids. CDR3 sequence reads: CASSMTGVTEAFF. The CDR3 coding sequence is TGTGCCAGCAGCATGACAGGGGTCACTGAAGCTTTCTTT.

The table lists this clone with a few counts. V usage is TRBV7-9 and J usage is TRBJ1-3; 8 bases line up with TRBD1. The CDR3 has 16 residues. Germline loops: CDR1 SEHNR, CDR2 FQNEAQ (reference sequence). The V segment lost 5 bases and the J segment 3 bases; nucleotides outside the gene matches: 9. CDR3 protein: CASSQTSTGVGNTIYF. In DNA, the CDR3 is TGTGCCAGCAGCCAGACCTCGACAGGGGTTGGAAACACCATATATTTT. The full variable domain, with the rest looked up from reference TRBV7-9 and TRBJ1-3, is DTGVSQNPRHKITKRGQNVTFRCDPISEHNRLYWYRQTLGQGPEFLTYFQNEAQLEKSRLLSDRFSAERPKGSFSTLEIQRTEQGDSAMYLCASSQTSTGVGNTIYFGEGSWLTVV.

This clone has more than one count but fewer than ten. The V and J genes are TRBV5-1 and TRBJ2-3; 8 bases align to TRBD2. The CDR3 length is 16 residues. Germline V gives CDR1 SGHRS, CDR2 YFSETQ. The junction had 6 bases not matched to a gene; V was cut back by 1 base and J by 2 bases. The CDR3 is CASSLPSGSFTDTQYF. CDR3 DNA: TGCGCCAGCAGCTTGCCAAGCGGGAGTTTCACAGATACGCAGTATTTT.

J is TRBJ2-7 and V is TRBV28, with D possibly being TRBD2 (6 bases). Trimming cost V 6 bases and J 4 bases, with 13 bases left between them. The CDR3 is 13 amino acids. The germline V gene has CDR1 MDHEN and CDR2 SYDVKM. Here the CDR3 reads CASRRRGSYEQYF. The CDR3 DNA reads TGTGCCAGCAGGCGACGGGGGTCGTACGAGCAGTACTTC.

This chain connects TRBV19 to TRBJ2-7; D not certain. With 5 bases removed from V and 2 bases from J, the gap between germline ends came to 10 bases. This CDR3 has 13 amino acids. Germline CDR1 and CDR2: LNHDA and SQIVND (reference sequence). The CDR3 DNA follows: TGTGCCAGTAGTGATCGATCGGCCTACGAGCAGTACTTC. This encodes CASSDRSAYEQYF.

This chain uses TRBV14 with TRBJ2-4; the D is unclear. The CDR3 length is 12 residues. Deletions cut 4 bases from V and 6 bases from J, with 7 bases between. Germline assignment: CDR1 SGHDN and CDR2 FVKESK. The CDR3 spells CASSLDRNIQYF. Written as DNA, the CDR3 is TGTGCCAGCAGCCTAGACCGAAACATTCAGTACTTC.

The chain recombines TRBV9 with TRBJ1-1; D is perhaps TRBD1 (6 bases). The CDR3 has 14 amino acids. Trimming took off 0 bases at V and 5 bases at J, with 11 bases between the two ends. The germline V gene has CDR1 SGDLS and CDR2 YYNGEE. The CDR3 DNA reads TGTGCCAGCAGCGTAGAAGTGGGACAAACTGAAGCTTTCTTT. The encoded protein is CASSVEVGQTEAFF.

This clone occurred once. The V and J genes are TRBV19 and TRBJ1-5; TRBD1 agrees at 7 bases. This CDR3 spans 19 amino acids. Unmatched junction bases numbered 17, after V lost 2 bases and J lost 4 bases. Germline loops: CDR1 LNHDA, CDR2 SQIVND (reference sequence). CDR3 nucleotide sequence: TGTGCCAGTAGTATATCCCAATTCTTAGACAGGGTTGGGAATCAGCCCCAGCATTTT. Its translation: CASSISQFLDRVGNQPQHF.

V usage is TRBV18 and J usage is TRBJ2-1, with a tentative D call TRBD1 (5 bases). Trimming left V 7 bases short and J 10 bases short, with 11 bases between. The germline V gene has CDR1 KGHSH and CDR2 LQKENI. CDR3 length: 11 residues. The CDR3 nucleotides are TGTGCCAGCTGGGGCGCGAGCGAGCAGTTCTTC. It yields the protein CASWGASEQFF.

V and J are TRBV6-4 and TRBJ1-1; D call uncertain. V lost 2 bases to trimming and J lost 3 bases, with 7 bases between them. In germline, CDR1 is MRHNA, CDR2 SNTAGT. The CDR3 runs 13 residues. The CDR3 spells CASSDQTHTEAFF. The CDR3 nucleotides are TGTGCCAGCAGTGACCAGACTCACACTGAAGCTTTCTTT.

This chain joins TRBV19 and TRBJ1-4; D not certain. The germline V gene has CDR1 LNHDA and CDR2 SQIVND (reference sequence). This CDR3 region has 12 residues. V dropped 9 bases and J dropped 5 bases, with 10 bases sitting between them. In DNA, the CDR3 is TGTGCCAGCAGGCTCGGAAATGAAAAACTGTTTTTT. Encoded protein: CASRLGNEKLFF.

The V gene is TRBV13, the J gene TRBJ2-7; 7 positions match TRBD1. The J segment lost 6 bases and the V segment lost 5 bases, leaving 13 bases of the junction unmatched. This CDR3 is 15 amino acids long. The germline gives CDR1 PRHDT, CDR2 FYEKMQ (reference sequence). CDR3 amino acids: CASSIRDSTKGEQYF. The CDR3 DNA reads as TGTGCCAGCAGCATCCGGGACAGCACAAAGGGCGAGCAGTACTTC.